The rows below give T cell receptor beta chains drawn from one sample of a study of blood T cell repertoires in COVID-19. Only in-frame clones appear in the TCRdb table, and some are missing; sequencing was by immunoSEQ multiplex PCR. The sample consists of 25,000 to 30,000 clones, 65% to 70% of them appearing once. Sequences were obtained from peripheral blood. Source of these receptors: a human donor in a cohort sampled during active COVID-19. CDR3s include the opening cysteine and the closing phenylalanine or tryptophan. The D gene is left open where the match is weak. Size is omitted from some rows. Given values are once, few, many or a class for expanded clones.

TRBD1	TRBV6-2/TRBV6-3	TRBJ1-6	16	NA	TGTGCCAGCAGTCGCCTTGGGACAGCAAGTAATTCACCCCTCCACTTT	CASSRLGTASNSPLHF
NA	TRBV3-1/TRBV3-2	TRBJ1-6	14	few	TGTGCCAGCAGCCAAGCGGGGAAGAATTCACCCCTCCACTTT	CASSQAGKNSPLHF
NA	TRBV6-4	TRBJ2-5	14	NA	TGTGCCAGCAGTGATCAGGCCCCCCAAGAGACCCAGTACTTC	CASSDQAPQETQYF
NA	TRBV7-9	TRBJ2-7	15	NA	TGTGCCAGCAGCGCAAAAAGCGGGACAGGAGTCGAGCAGTACTTC	CASSAKSGTGVEQYF
NA	TRBV7-8	TRBJ1-4	15	NA	TGTGCCAGCAGCTCCCTCCTTGCAACTAATGAAAAACTGTTTTTT	CASSSLLATNEKLFF
NA	TRBV19	TRBJ1-5	14	NA	TGTGCCAGTAGTATTGCCGGGGGCAATCAGCCCCAGCATTTT	CASSIAGGNQPQHF
NA	TRBV7-9	TRBJ1-5	12	NA	TGTGCCAGCAGCCGAGACGGGCAGCCCCAGCATTTT	CASSRDGQPQHF
NA	TRBV11-3	TRBJ2-2	12	NA	TGTGCCAGTGCCTATGGTACCGGGGAGCTGTTTTTT	CASAYGTGELFF
NA	TRBV3-1/TRBV3-2	TRBJ2-2	17	NA	TGTGCCAGCAGCCCGCTTGGCCCCCGGGAGAACACCGGGGAGCTGTTTTTT	CASSPLGPRENTGELFF
TRBD2	TRBV7-8	TRBJ2-3	16	few	TGTGCCAGCAGCTTATCTGGCGGGGGGCTCACAGATACGCAGTATTTT	CASSLSGGGLTDTQYF
NA	TRBV14	TRBJ1-2	15	NA	TGTGCCAGCAGCCAACAGGGATTGCACTTTGTCGGCTACACCTTC	CASSQQGLHFVGYTF
TRBD2	TRBV6-6	TRBJ2-1	15	NA	TGTGCCAGCAGGGGTACTAGCGGGAGGGCCGGTGAGCAGTTCTTC	CASRGTSGRAGEQFF
TRBD1	TRBV10-3	TRBJ2-2	16	NA	TGTGCCATCAGTAACAAGGACAGGGCGAACACCGGGGAGCTGTTTTTT	CAISNKDRANTGELFF
TRBD1	TRBV6-6	TRBJ2-2	15	few	TGTGCCAGCAGTTTACAGGGGGCAAACACCGGGGAGCTGTTTTTT	CASSLQGANTGELFF
NA	TRBV12-3/TRBV12-4	TRBJ1-1	13	NA	TGTGCCAGCACCCCCGGTGGGAACACTGAAGCTTTCTTT	CASTPGGNTEAFF
NA	TRBV21-1	TRBJ1-6	15	NA	TGTGCCAGCATGCGAACGGGGACGGGGGGAAGACCCCTCCACTTT	CASMRTGTGGRPLHF
NA	TRBV7-9	TRBJ1-3	15	NA	TGTGCCAGCACCCAGGGCGGTTGGTCTGGAAACACCATATATTTT	CASTQGGWSGNTIYF
TRBD1	TRBV30	TRBJ1-3	13	few	TGTGCCTCTATCGGACAGGCCGGAAACACCATATATTTT	CASIGQAGNTIYF
TRBD1	TRBV19	TRBJ1-4	14	once	TGTGCCAGTTCCCCCCGGACAGGGAGTGAAAAACTGTTTTTT	CASSPRTGSEKLFF
NA	TRBV2	TRBJ2-5	15	NA	TGTGCCAGCAGGGGGACTCCAGGGCGTTCGGAGACCCAGTACTTC	CASRGTPGRSETQYF
NA	TRBV11-2	TRBJ2-6	15	once	TGTGCCAGCAGCTTAGGGGCCTCTGGGGCCAACGTCCTGACTTTC	CASSLGASGANVLTF
TRBD1	TRBV5-1	TRBJ1-5	14	NA	TGCGCCAGCAGCCTGACAGGGGGTACCCGGGCCCAGCATTTT	CASSLTGGTRAQHF
TRBD2	TRBV10-3	TRBJ2-7	19	NA	TGTGCCATCAGTGACCTGGGAGTCAGGGCGGGAGGAATCGGTTACGAGCAGTACTTC	CAISDLGVRAGGIGYEQYF
TRBD1	TRBV5-6	TRBJ1-1	14	NA	TGTGCCAGCAGGAACAGGGGGTCTCACACTGAAGCTTTCTTT	CASRNRGSHTEAFF
TRBD2	TRBV25-1	TRBJ2-5	13	NA	TGTGCCAGCAGGCCTAGCGGGAAAGAGACCCAGTACTTC	CASRPSGKETQYF
NA	TRBV7-2	TRBJ1-6	13	NA	TGTGCCAGCAGCTTAGTTACGGATTCACCCCTCCACTTT	CASSLVTDSPLHF
TRBD1	TRBV7-9	TRBJ2-5	13	few	TGTGCCAGCAGCCCGGGACAGAGCAAGACCCAGTACTTC	CASSPGQSKTQYF
NA	TRBV10-3	TRBJ1-5	15	NA	TGTGCCATCAGCCCGGCAGGACAGAACAATCAGCCCCAGCATTTT	CAISPAGQNNQPQHF
TRBD1	TRBV6-6	TRBJ2-7	14	few	TGTGCCAGCAGAGCCCCCGGGACAGCCTACGAGCAGTACTTC	CASRAPGTAYEQYF
TRBD2	TRBV9	TRBJ2-3	14	NA	TGTGCCAGCAGCGTCGGGGGAGGGCCTTTATCGCAGTATTTT	CASSVGGGPLSQYF
NA	TRBV6-2/TRBV6-3	TRBJ1-5	13	NA	TGTGCCAGCACCCCAACGGGGAGGCAGCCCCAGCATTTT	CASTPTGRQPQHF
TRBD2	TRBV5-4	TRBJ2-2	15	many	TGTGCCAGCACCCTCGGGGGGGCGAACACCGGGGAGCTGTTTTTT	CASTLGGANTGELFF
NA	TRBV5-1	TRBJ2-5	14	NA	TGCGCCAGCAGCTTGGGGACATACCAAGAGACCCAGTACTTC	CASSLGTYQETQYF
NA	TRBV28	TRBJ2-3	14	NA	TGTGCCAGCAGTTTGTCGGGGGTGTCAGATACGCAGTATTTT	CASSLSGVSDTQYF
NA	TRBV5-1	TRBJ1-1	13	few	TGCGCCAGCAGCTTCCTGCCGGACACTGAAGCTTTCTTT	CASSFLPDTEAFF
TRBD2	TRBV28	TRBJ2-7	15	few	TGTGCCACAGACGGGGGGGCTAGCGGGAGGTACGAGCAGTACTTC	CATDGGASGRYEQYF
TRBD1	TRBV4-3	TRBJ1-2	15	NA	TGCGCCAGCAGCCAAGAGAGAACAGGGGTTTATGGCTACACCTTC	CASSQERTGVYGYTF
NA	TRBV19	TRBJ2-1	17	few	TGTGCCAGTAGTGCGGGGTACAGGGGCCTGGGTGACAATGAGCAGTTCTTC	CASSAGYRGLGDNEQFF
TRBD1	TRBV6-5	TRBJ1-4	16	few	TGTGCCAGCAGTTACCGACAGGGGGCAGGGAATGAAAAACTGTTTTTT	CASSYRQGAGNEKLFF
NA	TRBV18	TRBJ1-5	13	few	TGTGCCAGCTCACCGGGGGGAGGCCCGCCCCAGCATTTT	CASSPGGGPPQHF
NA	TRBV9	TRBJ1-3	15	many	TGTGCCAGCAGCGTAGATCCGGGGTCTGGAAACACCATATATTTT	CASSVDPGSGNTIYF
NA	TRBV7-8	TRBJ2-3	17	NA	TGTGCCAGCAGCTTAGCCAGGGGGACTAGAGGCACAGATACGCAGTATTTT	CASSLARGTRGTDTQYF
NA	TRBV9	TRBJ1-6	15	NA	TGTGCCAGCAGCGTAGGAACAGGGTATAATTCACCCCTCCACTTT	CASSVGTGYNSPLHF
TRBD1	TRBV9	TRBJ2-2	15	NA	TGTGCCAGCAGCACCGGGACAGGGTCCACCGGGGAGCTGTTTTTT	CASSTGTGSTGELFF
NA	TRBV5-1	TRBJ1-6	16	NA	TGCGCCAGCAGCTTGGCCGGCAGGGGAACGGATTCACCCCTCCACTTT	CASSLAGRGTDSPLHF
TRBD1	TRBV10-3	TRBJ1-2	14	NA	TGTGCCATCAGTGATCAGGGGGCACGCTATGGCTACACCTTC	CAISDQGARYGYTF
NA	TRBV14	TRBJ1-2	13	few	TGTGCCAGCAGCCAAGATCCGGGAGGTGGCTACACCTTC	CASSQDPGGGYTF
NA	TRBV7-9	TRBJ2-1	15	NA	TGTGCCAGCAGCTTAAGGGGTCGATGGAAGCATGAGCAGTTCTTC	CASSLRGRWKHEQFF
TRBD1	TRBV28	TRBJ1-4	12	NA	TGTGCCAGCAGGAAGACAGGGGCAAAACTGTTTTTT	CASRKTGAKLFF
NA	TRBV3-1/TRBV3-2	TRBJ2-7	16	NA	TGTGCCAGCAGCAAATTAGGGGGGGCGAACTCCTACGAGCAGTACTTC	CASSKLGGANSYEQYF